Each of the 26 T cell receptor beta chains below was sequenced from the same sample in a study of Ad26.COV2.S vaccination and SARS-CoV-2 variants (dated by TCRdb to about 2021). The treatment or condition label, read with the paper, signifies: roughly 20 received Ad26.COV2.S at low or high dose, single or two shots; about 5 received placebo; per-sample allocation not given. Repertoires of vaccine and placebo recipients were sequenced from samples collected on day 63 after the first injection. The library relied on the immunoSEQ multiplex PCR assay. TCRdb stores this immuneACCESS table with in-frame sequences only. Part of the clones is absent; in the studies checked, under half of the shortfall reflects unresolved V genes, and no reason is known for the rest. The sample contains approximately 420,000 clones, over 75% of them found a single time. The ten top clones hold 3.6% of the sample. Source: peripheral blood, taken in a trial of Ad26.COV2.S vaccine versus placebo. Receptors originate from a person between 18 and 65 years old who received the Ad26.COV2.S COVID-19 vaccine or a placebo.

This clone was observed a handful of times. The gene calls are TRBV7-9 and TRBJ2-1; D is perhaps TRBD2 (6 bases). The CDR3 spans 10 residues. Germline-derived CDR1 and CDR2 are SEHNR and FQNEAQ (reference sequence). V dropped 8 bases and J dropped 10 bases, with 9 bases sitting between them. CDR3 bases: TGTGCCAGCGGGGCGGGGGAGCAGTTCTTC. Its translation: CASGAGEQFF.

J is TRBJ2-3 and V is TRBV7-9; D may correspond to TRBD1 or TRBD2 (5 bases each). Trimming shortened V by 7 bases and J by 7 bases, and 15 bases separated the two germline ends. The CDR3 runs to 13 residues. The germline V gene has CDR1 SEHNR and CDR2 FQNEAQ (reference sequence). The CDR3 DNA is TGTGCCAGCACCCCCTCGGGGCGGTATACGCAGTATTTT. Translating it yields CASTPSGRYTQYF.

The CDR3 protein is CAWAGESEAFF. The CDR3 DNA follows: TGTGCCTGGGCAGGGGAGAGTGAAGCTTTCTTT. V gene TRBV30 combines with J gene TRBJ1-1; tentative D call: TRBD1 (6 bases). Between the trimmed V and J ends, which lost 5 bases and 7 bases, there was a span of 11 bases. The germline CDR1 and CDR2 sequences are GTSNPN and SVGIG (reference sequence). The CDR3 extends over 11 amino acids.

CDR3 DNA: TGCGCCAGCAGCTTGGTTTCGGGGCGTATGTTGGAGCAGTTCTTC. Translating gives CASSLVSGRMLEQFF. The chain combines TRBV5-1 with TRBJ2-1; D is perhaps TRBD1 or TRBD2 (5 bases each). V was trimmed by 0 bases and J by 10 bases, leaving 17 bases between them. Germline assignment: CDR1 SGHRS and CDR2 YFSETQ. The CDR3 spans 15 residues.

This chain uses TRBV3-1 (or the pseudogene TRBV3-2) with TRBJ2-3; 8 bases line up with TRBD2. CDR1 and CDR2 from the germline V gene are LGHDT and YNNKEL (reference sequence). V lost 0 bases and J lost 2; bases outside the gene matches: 10. This CDR3 is built from 18 residues. DNA of the CDR3: TGTGCCAGCAGCCAAGATTTTAGGCGGCGGGGGGACACAGATACGCAGTATTTT. Its translation: CASSQDFRRRGDTDTQYF.

This clone was found a few times. The chain couples TRBV4-3 to TRBJ1-6; the D is unclear. CDR3 length equals 18 residues. The ends were cut back, 4 bases at V and 0 bases at J, with 16 bases in the middle. The germline V gene encodes CDR1 LGHNA and CDR2 YSLEER. CDR3 DNA sequence: TGCGCCAGCAGCCCAACGGGTCTGGGGTTCTCCTATAATTCACCCCTCCACTTT. It codes for CASSPTGLGFSYNSPLHF.

The chain recombines TRBV6-2 or TRBV6-3 with TRBJ2-4; D ambiguous. Per germline, CDR1 MNHEY and CDR2 SVGEGT. This CDR3 is built from 16 residues. V was pared by 2 bases and J by 0 bases, with 11 bases between. CDR3 sequence (DNA): TGTGCCAGCAGTTACGACGGTCGGCTAGCCAAAAACATTCAGTACTTC. Translated, it gives CASSYDGRLAKNIQYF.

The genes are TRBV7-2 and TRBJ1-3; D not certain. The V gene's germline CDR1 is SGHTA and CDR2 FQGNSA. The CDR3 extends over 15 amino acids. Trimming stripped 5 bases from V and 8 bases from J, with 19 bases between. CDR3: CASSMAPASGHTIYF. For the CDR3, the DNA is TGTGCCAGCAGCATGGCCCCAGCTAGCGGGCACACCATATATTTT.

The chain has TRBV7-9 and TRBJ1-2; D is perhaps TRBD1 (5 bases). Germline V gene data show CDR1 as SEHNR and CDR2 as FQNEAQ (reference sequence). V shed 1 base and J shed 3 bases, with 9 bases lying between them. The CDR3 consists of 14 residues. CDR3: CASSLGGVDYGYTF. The CDR3 DNA sequence: TGTGCCAGCAGCTTAGGAGGGGTCGACTATGGCTACACCTTC.

The rearrangement links TRBV7-8 to TRBJ1-1; D is undetermined. This CDR3 contains 13 residues. Germline V gives CDR1 SGHVS, CDR2 FQNEAQ. V lost 3 bases to trimming and J lost 11 bases, with 16 bases between them. The CDR3 coding sequence is TGTGCCAGCAGCTTTGACGCTCCTCATGAGGCTTTCTTT. Translation: CASSFDAPHEAFF.

This chain connects TRBV5-4 to TRBJ2-2, with a weak D call TRBD1 (5 bases). Germline V gene lookup returns CDR1 SGHNT and CDR2 YYREEE (reference sequence). The germline V and J ends were trimmed by 4 bases and 6 bases, with 13 bases remaining between them. This CDR3 is 14 amino acids long. The CDR3 sequence is CASSLRDFAGELFF. CDR3 coding DNA: TGTGCCAGCAGCCTCAGGGATTTCGCCGGGGAGCTGTTTTTT.

The J gene is TRBJ1-5, the V gene TRBV2, with 8 bases fitting TRBD1. This CDR3 has 13 residues. The J segment lost 6 bases and the V segment lost 5 bases, leaving 3 bases of the junction unmatched. Germline V lookup: CDR1 SNHLY, CDR2 FYNNEI. The CDR3 loop is CASSQGAGQPQHF. The DNA for the CDR3 is TGTGCCAGCAGTCAGGGGGCTGGTCAGCCCCAGCATTTT.

This chain joins TRBV13 and TRBJ2-5; maybe TRBD2 (5 bases). Germline-derived CDR1 and CDR2 are PRHDT and FYEKMQ (reference sequence). This CDR3 contains 15 residues. Trimming shortened V by 0 bases and J by 2 bases, and 10 bases separated the two germline ends. The CDR3 spells CASSLGNRGQETQYF. CDR3 nucleotides: TGTGCCAGCAGCTTAGGCAACCGGGGACAAGAGACCCAGTACTTC.

V gene TRBV19 combines with J gene TRBJ2-1; TRBD1 matches 8 bases. Germline trimming cut 6 bases from V and 9 bases from J; bases unmatched to any gene: 22. The V gene's germline CDR1 is LNHDA and CDR2 SQIVND (reference sequence). The CDR3 covers 18 residues. Here the CDR3 DNA reads TGTGCCAGTAGCGCAAAGGTGGGGTGGGGACAGGCAGTAAGTGAGCAGTTCTTC. Translation: CASSAKVGWGQAVSEQFF.

The chain is built from TRBV6-1 and TRBJ1-2; D is undetermined. The CDR3 runs to 15 residues. The germline gives CDR1 MNHNS, CDR2 SASEGT. Trimming cost V 3 bases and J 1 base, with 12 bases left between them. As DNA, the CDR3 is TGTGCCAGCAGTGACCGGGCGAGCCTTAACTATGGCTACACCTTC. Translating gives CASSDRASLNYGYTF.

The chain employs TRBV10-3 and TRBJ1-5, with 8 bases that match TRBD1. Losses at the gene ends were 8 bases for V and 2 bases for J; bases not matched to a gene: 8. Germline CDR1 is ENHRY and CDR2 is SYGVKD. The CDR3 totals 15 residues. The CDR3 region has the DNA TGTGCCATCGGGACAGGATTATCGGGCAATCAGCCCCAGCATTTT. Translating gives CAIGTGLSGNQPQHF.

J is TRBJ1-3 and V is TRBV29-1, with D unresolved. Germline V gives CDR1 SQVTM, CDR2 ANQGSEA. V was pared by 4 bases and J by 0 bases, with 13 bases between. The CDR3 is made up of 15 amino acids. The CDR3 reads CSVAVSLRSGNTIYF. The CDR3 region has the DNA TGCAGCGTTGCAGTTTCCCTGCGCTCTGGAAACACCATATATTTT.

The V gene is TRBV7-2, the J gene TRBJ2-2; D may be TRBD1 (6 bases). Germline lookup yields CDR1 SGHTA and CDR2 FQGNSA. CDR3 size: 16 residues. Trimming removed 0 bases at V and 3 bases at J, with 11 bases between. CDR3 residues: CASSLASGTHTGELFF. CDR3 coding DNA: TGTGCCAGCAGCTTAGCTTCCGGGACACACACCGGGGAGCTGTTTTTT.

The chain is built from TRBV5-4 and TRBJ1-1; 8 bases are shared with TRBD1. The germline V gene has CDR1 SGHNT and CDR2 YYREEE (reference sequence). Germline trimming cut 4 bases from V and 0 bases from J; bases unmatched to any gene: 11. The length of the CDR3 is 17 residues. In DNA form, the CDR3 reads TGTGCCAGCAGCCCGACCTTTCGACAGGGGATGAACACTGAAGCTTTCTTT. Residues: CASSPTFRQGMNTEAFF.

This chain joins TRBV7-2 and TRBJ1-5, with 7 nucleotides matching TRBD1. V lost 5 bases to trimming and J lost 0 bases; unmatched junction nucleotides: 7. CDR3 length: 16 amino acids. Germline lookup yields CDR1 SGHTA and CDR2 FQGNSA. The CDR3 is CASSPRTGYSNQPQHF. In DNA, the CDR3 is TGTGCCAGCAGCCCAAGGACAGGATATAGCAATCAGCCCCAGCATTTT.

This clone was seen only a few times. This sequence joins TRBV5-5 and TRBJ2-7, with D uncertain. The V end lost 1 base, the J end lost 5 bases, and 4 bases lay between the germline ends. CDR1 and CDR2 from the germline V gene are SGHKS and YYEKEE (reference sequence). The CDR3 consists of 11 residues. CDR3 protein: CASSLSDEQYF. CDR3 DNA: TGTGCCAGCAGCTTGTCGGACGAGCAGTACTTC.

This chain uses TRBV6-2 or TRBV6-3 with TRBJ1-1; weak D call: TRBD1 (5 bases). V lost 2 bases and J lost 6, with 13 bases in between. Per the germline V gene, CDR1 is MNHEY and CDR2 is SVGEGT. This CDR3 has 14 residues. The CDR3 sequence is CASSYGAGFPEAFF. CDR3 nucleotides: TGTGCCAGCAGTTACGGCGCAGGGTTCCCTGAAGCTTTCTTT.

The chain is built from TRBV7-9 and TRBJ1-2; D is uncertain. The CDR3 extends over 12 amino acids. Looked up from germline, CDR1 is SEHNR and CDR2 is FQNEAQ (reference sequence). V was cut by 4 bases and J by 8 bases, with 11 bases left in between. In nucleotides, the CDR3 is TGTGCCAGCAGCTCGACACCCGGAGGCTACACCTTC. This translates into CASSSTPGGYTF.

This sequence joins TRBV6-1 and TRBJ2-3, with D tentatively TRBD1 (7 bases). This CDR3 has 15 residues. From germline, CDR1 is MNHNS and CDR2 SASEGT. V was cut by 3 bases and J by 0 bases, with 10 bases left in between. CDR3 sequence reads: CASSETGTSTDTQYF. CDR3 nucleotide sequence: TGTGCCAGCAGTGAGACAGGGACTAGCACAGATACGCAGTATTTT.

The rearrangement uses TRBV5-1 and TRBJ2-3; D unclear. Per germline, CDR1 SGHRS and CDR2 YFSETQ. This CDR3 has 14 amino acids. The ends were cut back, 0 bases at V and 2 bases at J, with 7 bases in the middle. CDR3 sequence reads: CASSLELSTDTQYF. The CDR3 bases are TGCGCCAGCAGCTTGGAACTTTCCACAGATACGCAGTATTTT.

The chain combines TRBV5-4 with TRBJ1-4; tentative D call: TRBD1 (6 bases). V lost 3 bases and J 1 base, leaving 13 bases between the germline ends. In germline, CDR1 is SGHNT, CDR2 YYREEE (reference sequence). This CDR3 has 16 amino acids. CDR3 residues: CASSSRQERTNEKLFF. CDR3 in DNA: TGTGCCAGCAGCTCTAGACAGGAGCGAACTAATGAAAAACTGTTTTTT.